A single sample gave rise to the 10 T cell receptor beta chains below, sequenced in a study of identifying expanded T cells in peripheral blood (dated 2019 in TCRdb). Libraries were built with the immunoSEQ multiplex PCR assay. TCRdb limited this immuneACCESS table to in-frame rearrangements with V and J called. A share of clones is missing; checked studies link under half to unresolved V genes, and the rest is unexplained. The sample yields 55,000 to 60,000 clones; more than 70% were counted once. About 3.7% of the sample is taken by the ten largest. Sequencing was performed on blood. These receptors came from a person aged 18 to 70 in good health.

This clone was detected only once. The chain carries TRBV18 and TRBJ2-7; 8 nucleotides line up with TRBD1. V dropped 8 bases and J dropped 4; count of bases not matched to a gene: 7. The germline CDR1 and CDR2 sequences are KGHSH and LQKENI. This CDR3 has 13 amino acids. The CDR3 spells CASRGTGSYEQYF. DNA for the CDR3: TGTGCCAGCCGGGGGACAGGCTCTTACGAGCAGTACTTC.

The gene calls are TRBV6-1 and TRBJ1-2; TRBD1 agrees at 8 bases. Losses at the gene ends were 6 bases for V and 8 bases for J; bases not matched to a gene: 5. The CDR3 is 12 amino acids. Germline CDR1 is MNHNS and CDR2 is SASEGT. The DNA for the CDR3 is TGTGCCAGCAGGGGACAGGCAGGAGGCTACACCTTC. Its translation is CASRGQAGGYTF.

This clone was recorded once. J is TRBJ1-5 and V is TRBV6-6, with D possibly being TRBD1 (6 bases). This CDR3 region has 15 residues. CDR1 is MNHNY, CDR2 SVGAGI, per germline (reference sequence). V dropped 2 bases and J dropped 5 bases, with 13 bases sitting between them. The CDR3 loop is CASSYITGNDQPQHF. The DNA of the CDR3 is TGTGCCAGCAGTTACATCACAGGGAACGATCAGCCCCAGCATTTT.

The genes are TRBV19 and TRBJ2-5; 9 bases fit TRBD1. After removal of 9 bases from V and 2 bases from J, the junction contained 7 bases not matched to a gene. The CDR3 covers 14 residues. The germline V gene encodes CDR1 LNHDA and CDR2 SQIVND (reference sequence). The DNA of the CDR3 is TGTGCCAGCCGAGCCGGACAGGGGCAAGAGACCCAGTACTTC. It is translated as CASRAGQGQETQYF.

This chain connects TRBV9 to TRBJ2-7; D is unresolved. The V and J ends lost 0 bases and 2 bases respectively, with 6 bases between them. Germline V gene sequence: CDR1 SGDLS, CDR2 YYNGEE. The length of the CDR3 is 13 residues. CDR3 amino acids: CASSVAPTYEQYF. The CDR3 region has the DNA TGTGCCAGCAGCGTAGCTCCCACCTACGAGCAGTACTTC.

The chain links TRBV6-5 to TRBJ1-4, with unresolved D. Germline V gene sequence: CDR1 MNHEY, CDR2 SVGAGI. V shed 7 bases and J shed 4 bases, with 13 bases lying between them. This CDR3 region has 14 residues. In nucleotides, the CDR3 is TGTGCCAGCAAGCGGGCCGGGATTAATGAAAAACTGTTTTTT. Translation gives CASKRAGINEKLFF.

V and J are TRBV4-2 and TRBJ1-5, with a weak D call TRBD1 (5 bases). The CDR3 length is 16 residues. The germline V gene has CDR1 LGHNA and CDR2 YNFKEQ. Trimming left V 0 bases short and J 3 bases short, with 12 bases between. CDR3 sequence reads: CASSQDLGGLNQPQHF. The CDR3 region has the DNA TGTGCCAGCAGCCAAGATCTCGGGGGACTCAATCAGCCCCAGCATTTT.

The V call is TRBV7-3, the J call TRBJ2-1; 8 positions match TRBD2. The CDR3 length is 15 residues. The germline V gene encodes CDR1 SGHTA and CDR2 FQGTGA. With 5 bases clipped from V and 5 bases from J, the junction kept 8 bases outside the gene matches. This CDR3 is CASSRLPGGNNEQFF. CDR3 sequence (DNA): TGTGCCAGCAGCCGTCTCCCGGGAGGGAACAATGAGCAGTTCTTC.

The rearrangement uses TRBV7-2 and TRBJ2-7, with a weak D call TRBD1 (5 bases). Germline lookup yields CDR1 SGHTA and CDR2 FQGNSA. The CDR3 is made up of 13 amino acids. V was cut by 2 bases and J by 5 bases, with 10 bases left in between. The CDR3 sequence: CASSLFWGNEQYF. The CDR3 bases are TGTGCCAGCAGCTTATTTTGGGGCAACGAGCAGTACTTC. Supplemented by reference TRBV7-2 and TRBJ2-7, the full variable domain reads GAGVSQSPSNKVTEKGKDVELRCDPISGHTALYWYRQSLGQGLEFLIYFQGNSAPDKSGLPSDRFSAERTGGSVSTLTIQRTQQEDSAVYLCASSLFWGNEQYFGPGTRLTVT.

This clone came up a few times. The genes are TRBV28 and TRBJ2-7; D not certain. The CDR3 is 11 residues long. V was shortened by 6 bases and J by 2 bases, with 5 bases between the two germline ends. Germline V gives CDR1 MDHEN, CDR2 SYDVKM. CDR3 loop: CASSPAYEQYF. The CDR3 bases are TGTGCCAGCAGCCCCGCCTACGAGCAGTACTTC.